The present T cell receptor (beta chain) was sequenced within a study of response to subunit inactivated influenza vaccine. The CDR3 contains 13 residues. CDR1 is DFQATT and CDR2 is SNEGSKA in the germline V gene (reference sequence). The ends were cut back, 5 bases at V and 4 bases at J, with 14 bases in the middle. TCRdb re-derived calls from the RT-PCR reads in MiXCR, one entry per CDR3 protein. Of 650,000 to 800,000 distinct CDR3 sequences listed, about 15% are singletons. A note on this clonotype: The antigen remains unidentified.

Study conclusions and caveats: Authors suggested each seasonal influenza vaccination recruits few new T cells.

Sequences were derived from PBMCs from blood, sampled less than 15 days before vaccination. This chain uses TRBV20-1 with TRBJ2-5; D might be TRBD1 (6 bases). This clonotype originated in a man aged 50-60 years who received an inactivated influenza vaccine. The CDR3 bases are TGCAGTGCTCCTTCACGAGGGGGAGAGACCCAGTACTTC. Translating it yields CSAPSRGGETQYF.